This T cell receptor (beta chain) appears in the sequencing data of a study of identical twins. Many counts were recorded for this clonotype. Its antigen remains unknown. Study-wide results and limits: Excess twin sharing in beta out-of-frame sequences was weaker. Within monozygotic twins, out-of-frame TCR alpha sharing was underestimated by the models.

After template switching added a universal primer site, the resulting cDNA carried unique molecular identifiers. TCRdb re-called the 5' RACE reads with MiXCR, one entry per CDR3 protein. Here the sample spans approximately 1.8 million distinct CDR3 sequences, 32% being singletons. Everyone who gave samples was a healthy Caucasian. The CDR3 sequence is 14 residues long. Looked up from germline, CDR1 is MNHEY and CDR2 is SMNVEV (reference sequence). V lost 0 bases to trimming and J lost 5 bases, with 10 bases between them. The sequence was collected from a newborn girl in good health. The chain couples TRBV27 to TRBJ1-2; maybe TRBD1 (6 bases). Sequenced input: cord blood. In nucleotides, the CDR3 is TGTGCCAGCAGTTTATCGGGACATGGGTATGGCTACACCTTC. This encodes CASSLSGHGYGYTF.